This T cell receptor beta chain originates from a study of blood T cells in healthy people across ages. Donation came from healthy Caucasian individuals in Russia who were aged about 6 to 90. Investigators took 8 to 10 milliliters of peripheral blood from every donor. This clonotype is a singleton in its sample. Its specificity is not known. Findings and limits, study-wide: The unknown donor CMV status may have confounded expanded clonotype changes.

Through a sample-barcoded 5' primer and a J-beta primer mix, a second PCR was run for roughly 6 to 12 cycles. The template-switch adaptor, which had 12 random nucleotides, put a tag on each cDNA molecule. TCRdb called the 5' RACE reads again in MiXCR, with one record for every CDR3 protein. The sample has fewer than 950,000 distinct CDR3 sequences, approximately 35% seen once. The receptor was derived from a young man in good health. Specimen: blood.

CDR3 nucleotides: TGTGCCATCGGGGGACAGGGCGATCAGTATCAGCCCCAGCATTTT. Its protein is CAIGGQGDQYQPQHF. The genes are TRBV10-3 and TRBJ1-5; 9 nucleotides align to TRBD1. CDR1 and CDR2 (germline): ENHRY, SYGVKD. The CDR3 has 15 amino acids. The trim removed 8 bases at V and 5 bases at J, leaving 10 bases unmatched.